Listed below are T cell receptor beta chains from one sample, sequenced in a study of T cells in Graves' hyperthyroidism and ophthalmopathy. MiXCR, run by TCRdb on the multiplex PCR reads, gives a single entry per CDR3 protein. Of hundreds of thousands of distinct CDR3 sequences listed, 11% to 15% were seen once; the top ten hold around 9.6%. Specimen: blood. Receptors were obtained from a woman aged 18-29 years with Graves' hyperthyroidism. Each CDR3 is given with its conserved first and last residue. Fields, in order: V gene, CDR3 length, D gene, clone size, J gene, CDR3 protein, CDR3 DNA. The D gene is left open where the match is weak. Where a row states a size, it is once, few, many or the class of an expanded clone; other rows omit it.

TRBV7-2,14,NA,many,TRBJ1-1,CASSLIGGNTEAFF,TGTGCCAGCAGCTTAATCGGTGGGAACACTGAAGCTTTCTTT
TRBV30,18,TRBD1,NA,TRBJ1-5,CAWSPGTGPPVGNQPQHF,TGTGCCTGGAGTCCCGGGACAGGGCCCCCGGTTGGCAATCAGCCCCAGCATTTT
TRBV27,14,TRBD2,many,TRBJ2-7,CASSLGVLADEQYF,TGTGCCAGCAGTCTGGGGGTACTAGCGGACGAGCAGTACTTC
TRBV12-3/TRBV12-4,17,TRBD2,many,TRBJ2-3,CASSFNLGTSGRDTQYF,TGTGCCAGCAGTTTTAATTTAGGGACTAGCGGGAGAGATACGCAGTATTTT
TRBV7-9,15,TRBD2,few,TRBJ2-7,CASSSWTSGNYEQYF,TGTGCCAGCAGCTCCTGGACTAGCGGGAACTACGAGCAGTACTTC
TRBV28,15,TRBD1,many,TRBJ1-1,CASSFQGESNTEAFF,TGTGCCAGCAGTTTTCAGGGGGAGTCGAACACTGAAGCTTTCTTT
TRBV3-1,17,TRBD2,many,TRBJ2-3,CASSQTSPKEGTDTQYF,TGTGCCAGCAGCCAGACTAGCCCCAAAGAGGGGACAGATACGCAGTATTTT
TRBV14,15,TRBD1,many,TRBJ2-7,CASSLGQGIMYEQYF,TGTGCCAGCAGCCTCGGACAGGGGATCATGTACGAGCAGTACTTC
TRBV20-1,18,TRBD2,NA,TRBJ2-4,CSARQGTSGSGAKNIQYF,TGCAGTGCTAGACAAGGGACTAGCGGGAGTGGGGCCAAAAACATTCAGTACTTC
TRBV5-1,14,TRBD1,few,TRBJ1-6,CASRYRQGNSPLHF,TGCGCCAGCAGGTATCGACAGGGGAATTCACCCCTCCACTTT
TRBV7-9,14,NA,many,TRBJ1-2,CASSQGQGNYGYTF,TGTGCCAGCAGCCAAGGGCAGGGGAACTATGGCTACACCTTC
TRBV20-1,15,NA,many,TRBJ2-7,CSARDLGLGSYEQYF,TGCAGTGCTAGAGACTTGGGCCTAGGCTCCTACGAGCAGTACTTC
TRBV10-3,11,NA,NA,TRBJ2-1,CAISDLNEQFF,TGTGCCATCAGCGACCTCAATGAGCAGTTCTTC
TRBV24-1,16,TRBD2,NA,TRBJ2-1,CATSDGSSGQYNEQFF,TGTGCCACCAGTGATGGATCTAGCGGGCAATACAATGAGCAGTTCTTC
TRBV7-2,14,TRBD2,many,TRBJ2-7,CASSFPSGLYEQYF,TGTGCCAGCAGCTTCCCTAGCGGACTATACGAGCAGTACTTC
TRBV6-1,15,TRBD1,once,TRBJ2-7,CASSKVAGGAYEQYF,TGTGCCAGCAGCAAGGTGGCAGGGGGAGCCTACGAGCAGTACTTC
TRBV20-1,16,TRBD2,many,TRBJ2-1,CSARDQLADAYNEQFF,TGCAGTGCTAGAGATCAACTAGCGGATGCCTACAATGAGCAGTTCTTC
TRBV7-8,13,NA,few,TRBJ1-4,CASSYRLREKLFF,TGTGCCAGCAGCTACAGACTAAGGGAAAAACTGTTTTTT
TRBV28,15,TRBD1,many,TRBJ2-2,CASSLGTGRTGELFF,TGTGCCAGCAGTTTGGGGACAGGTCGCACCGGGGAGCTGTTTTTT
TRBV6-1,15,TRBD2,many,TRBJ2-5,CASRIQYWGGETQYF,TGTGCCAGCAGAATACAGTATTGGGGGGGAGAGACCCAGTACTTC
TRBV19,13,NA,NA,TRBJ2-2,CASSISGAGELFF,TGTGCCAGTAGTATATCGGGGGCCGGGGAGCTGTTTTTT
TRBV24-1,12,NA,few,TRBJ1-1,CATSDNRAEAFF,TGTGCCACCAGTGATAATAGAGCTGAAGCTTTCTTT
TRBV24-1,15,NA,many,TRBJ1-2,CATSDSGQPNYGYTF,TGTGCCACCAGTGATTCCGGACAGCCGAACTATGGCTACACCTTC
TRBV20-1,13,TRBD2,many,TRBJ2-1,CSAGLAGGGEQFF,TGCAGTGCTGGACTAGCGGGAGGGGGTGAGCAGTTCTTC
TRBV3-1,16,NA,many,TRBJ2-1,CASSQDLPGPYNEQFF,TGTGCCAGCAGCCAAGATCTCCCGGGACCATACAATGAGCAGTTCTTC
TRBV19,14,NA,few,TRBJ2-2,CASTGPMNTGELFF,TGTGCCAGTACCGGACCTATGAACACCGGGGAGCTGTTTTTT
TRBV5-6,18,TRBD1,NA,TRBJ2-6,CASSLENRGDSGANVLTF,TGTGCCAGCAGCTTGGAAAACAGGGGGGACTCTGGGGCCAACGTCCTGACTTTC
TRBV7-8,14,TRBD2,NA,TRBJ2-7,CASSQTSGAYEQYF,TGTGCCAGCAGCCAGACTAGCGGGGCCTACGAGCAGTACTTC
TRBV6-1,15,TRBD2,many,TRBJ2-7,CASSGTGLFSYEQYF,TGTGCCAGCAGTGGCACGGGACTATTTTCCTACGAGCAGTACTTC
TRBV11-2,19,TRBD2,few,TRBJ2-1,CASLGRGTSGRFSYNEQFF,TGTGCCAGCCTCGGACGGGGGACTAGCGGGAGGTTCTCCTACAATGAGCAGTTCTTC
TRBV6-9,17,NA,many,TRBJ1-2,CASSYSAEAIYNYGYTF,TGTGCCAGCAGTTATTCCGCCGAAGCTATTTATAACTATGGCTACACCTTC
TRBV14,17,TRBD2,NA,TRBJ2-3,CASSSLLYTGGGDTQYF,TGTGCCAGCAGCTCCCTCCTTTATACGGGAGGTGGAGATACGCAGTATTTT
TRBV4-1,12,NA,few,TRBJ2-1,CASSQEIDEQFF,TGCGCCAGCAGCCAAGAAATCGACGAGCAGTTCTTC
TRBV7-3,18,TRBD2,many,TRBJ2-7,CASSLVLPGLAVSYEQYF,TGTGCCAGCAGCTTAGTTCTCCCCGGACTAGCGGTTAGTTACGAGCAGTACTTC
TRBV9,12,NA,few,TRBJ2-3,CASSGKLGTQYF,TGTGCCAGCAGCGGTAAACTCGGTACGCAGTATTTT
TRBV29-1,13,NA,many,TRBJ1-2,CSVDQGTSYGYTF,TGCAGCGTTGACCAAGGCACCTCCTATGGCTACACCTTC
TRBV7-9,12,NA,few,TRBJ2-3,CASSLVVYAQYF,TGTGCCAGCAGCTTAGTAGTCTACGCGCAGTATTTT
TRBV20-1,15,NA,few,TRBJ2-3,CSARVTNSGADTQYF,TGCAGTGCTCGAGTTACTAACTCGGGGGCGGATACGCAGTATTTT
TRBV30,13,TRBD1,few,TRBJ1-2,CAWGTVSSYGYTF,TGTGCCTGGGGGACAGTTTCCTCATATGGCTACACCTTC
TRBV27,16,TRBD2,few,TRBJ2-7,CASSSWDGRDSYEQYF,TGTGCCAGCAGTTCTTGGGACGGGAGGGACTCCTACGAGCAGTACTTC
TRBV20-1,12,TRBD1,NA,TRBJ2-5,CSARDRSTGWYF,TGCAGTGCTAGAGATCGATCGACAGGGTGGTACTTC
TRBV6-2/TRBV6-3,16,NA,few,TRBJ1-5,CASSFRTSKGNQPQHF,TGTGCCAGCAGTTTTCGGACCTCCAAGGGCAATCAGCCCCAGCATTTT
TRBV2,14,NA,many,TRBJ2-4,CAQSERALKNIQYF,TGTGCCCAGTCAGAGCGAGCCTTAAAAAACATTCAGTACTTC
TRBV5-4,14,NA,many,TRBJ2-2,CASSLRSGTGELFF,TGTGCCAGCAGCTTGAGGTCAGGCACCGGGGAGCTGTTTTTT
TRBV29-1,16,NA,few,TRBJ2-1,CSVEGGGRLSYNEQFF,TGCAGCGTTGAGGGGGGGGGCAGATTGTCCTACAATGAGCAGTTCTTC
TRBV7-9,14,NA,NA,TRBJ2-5,CASSTPGSLETQYF,TGTGCCAGCAGCACCCCAGGGTCGCTGGAGACCCAGTACTTC